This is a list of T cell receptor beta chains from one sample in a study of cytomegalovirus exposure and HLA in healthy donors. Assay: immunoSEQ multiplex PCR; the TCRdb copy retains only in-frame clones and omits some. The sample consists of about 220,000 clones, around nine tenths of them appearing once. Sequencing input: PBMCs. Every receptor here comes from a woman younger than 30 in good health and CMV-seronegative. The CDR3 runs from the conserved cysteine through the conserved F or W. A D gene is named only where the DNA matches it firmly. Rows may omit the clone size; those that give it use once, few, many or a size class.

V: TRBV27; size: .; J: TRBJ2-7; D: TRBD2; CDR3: CASSSVYAGGPPAFREQYF; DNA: TGTGCCAGTAGCAGCGTATATGCGGGAGGCCCCCCCGCCTTTCGCGAGCAGTACTTC
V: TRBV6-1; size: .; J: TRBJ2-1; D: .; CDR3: CASSEVAYNEQFF; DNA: TGTGCCAGCAGTGAAGTCGCCTACAATGAGCAGTTCTTC
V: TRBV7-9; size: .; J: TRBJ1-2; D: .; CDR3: CASSLDGIPKKSYTF; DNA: TGTGCCAGCAGCTTGGACGGGATACCGAAGAAAAGCTACACCTTC
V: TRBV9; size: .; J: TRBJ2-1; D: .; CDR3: CASSVGLRSSYNEQFF; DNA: TGTGCCAGCAGCGTAGGTTTGCGGTCCTCCTACAATGAGCAGTTCTTC
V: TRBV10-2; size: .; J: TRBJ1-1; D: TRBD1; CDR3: CASSPQGAGTEAFF; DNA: TGCGCCAGCAGTCCCCAGGGGGCGGGCACTGAAGCTTTCTTT
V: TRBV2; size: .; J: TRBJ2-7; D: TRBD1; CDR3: CASRGTGGGYEQYF; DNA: TGTGCCAGCAGGGGGACAGGGGGCGGGTACGAGCAGTACTTC
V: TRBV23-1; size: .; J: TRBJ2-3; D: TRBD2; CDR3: CASSPTSGRAFGTDTQYF; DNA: TGCGCCAGCAGTCCTACTAGCGGGAGGGCCTTTGGCACAGATACGCAGTATTTT
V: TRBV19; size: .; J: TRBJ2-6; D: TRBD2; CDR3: CASSIPGGKLALSGANVLTF; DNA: TGTGCCAGTAGTATTCCGGGGGGTAAGCTCGCTCTCTCTGGGGCCAACGTCCTGACTTTC
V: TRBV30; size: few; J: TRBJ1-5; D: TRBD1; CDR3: CAWSADRGNQPQHF; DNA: TGTGCCTGGAGTGCCGACAGGGGGAATCAGCCCCAGCATTTT
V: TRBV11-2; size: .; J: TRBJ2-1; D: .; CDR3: CASSLRRDAYNEQFF; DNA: TGTGCCAGCAGCTTACGGCGGGACGCCTACAATGAGCAGTTCTTC
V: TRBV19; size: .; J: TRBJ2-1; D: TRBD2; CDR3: CASSAGSGSNEQFF; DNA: TGTGCCAGTAGTGCTGGTAGCGGGAGCAATGAGCAGTTCTTC
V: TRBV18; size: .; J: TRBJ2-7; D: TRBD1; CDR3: CASSPGTGAYEQYF; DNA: TGTGCCAGCTCACCTGGGACAGGGGCCTACGAGCAGTACTTC
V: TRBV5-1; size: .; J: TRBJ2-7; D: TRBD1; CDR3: CASSQTGNPYEQYF; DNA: TGCGCCAGCAGCCAGACAGGGAACCCCTACGAGCAGTACTTC
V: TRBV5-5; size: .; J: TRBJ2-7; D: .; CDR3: CASSLGGVMSYEQYF; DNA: TGTGCCAGCAGCTTAGGCGGCGTTATGTCCTACGAGCAGTACTTC
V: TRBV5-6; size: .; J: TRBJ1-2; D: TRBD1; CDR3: CASSLRGRVNYGYTF; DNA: TGTGCCAGCAGCTTGAGGGGGCGCGTTAACTATGGCTACACCTTC
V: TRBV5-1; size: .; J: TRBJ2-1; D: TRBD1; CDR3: CASGQGPYNEQFF; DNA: TGCGCCAGCGGACAGGGGCCTTACAATGAGCAGTTCTTC
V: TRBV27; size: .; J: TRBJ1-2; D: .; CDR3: CASTPHDRSHGYTF; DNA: TGTGCCAGCACCCCCCATGACAGGAGTCATGGCTACACCTTC
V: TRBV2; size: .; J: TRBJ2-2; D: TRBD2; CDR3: CASSGEGTNTGELFF; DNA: TGTGCCAGCAGTGGGGAGGGGACTAACACCGGGGAGCTGTTTTTT
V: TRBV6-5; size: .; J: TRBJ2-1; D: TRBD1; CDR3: CASSYWNRDSAPEQFF; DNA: TGTGCCAGCAGTTACTGGAACCGGGACAGCGCCCCTGAGCAGTTCTTC
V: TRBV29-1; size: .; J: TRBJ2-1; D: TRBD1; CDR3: CSADDRGGSYNEQFF; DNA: TGCAGCGCAGATGACAGGGGGGGGTCCTACAATGAGCAGTTCTTC
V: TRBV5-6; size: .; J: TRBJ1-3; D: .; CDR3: CASSSPRKGTGNTIYF; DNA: TGTGCCAGCAGCTCGCCGCGGAAGGGGACTGGAAACACCATATATTTT
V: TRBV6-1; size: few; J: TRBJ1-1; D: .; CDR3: CASSAILAFF; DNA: TGTGCCAGCAGTGCTATACTGGCTTTCTTT
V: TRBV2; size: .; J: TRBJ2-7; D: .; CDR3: CASRETAYEQYF; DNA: TGTGCCAGCAGGGAGACAGCCTACGAGCAGTACTTC
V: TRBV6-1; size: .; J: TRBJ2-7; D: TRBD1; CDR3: CASVTGGSYEQYF; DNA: TGTGCCAGCGTAACAGGGGGGTCCTACGAGCAGTACTTC
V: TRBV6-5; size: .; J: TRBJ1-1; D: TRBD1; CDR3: CASSLGTAQNTEAFF; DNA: TGTGCCAGCAGCTTGGGGACAGCCCAAAACACTGAAGCTTTCTTT
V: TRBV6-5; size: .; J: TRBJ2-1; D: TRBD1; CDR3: CASSYSPGQGYNEQFF; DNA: TGTGCCAGCAGTTACTCACCGGGACAGGGATACAATGAGCAGTTCTTC
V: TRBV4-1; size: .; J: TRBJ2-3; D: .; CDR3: CASSQEGSGYGGTQYF; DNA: TGCGCCAGCAGCCAAGAAGGATCCGGCTACGGGGGTACGCAGTATTTT
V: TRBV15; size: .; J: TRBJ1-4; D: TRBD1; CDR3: CATSSQQGAKEKLFF; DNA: TGTGCCACCAGCAGCCAGCAGGGGGCTAAAGAAAAACTGTTTTTT
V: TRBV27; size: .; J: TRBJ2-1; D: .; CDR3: CASSPLTTSPNNEQFF; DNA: TGTGCCAGCAGTCCTCTCACGACTAGTCCAAACAATGAGCAGTTCTTC
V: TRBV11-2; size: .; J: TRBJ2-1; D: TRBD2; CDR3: CASSRSGSSYNEQFF; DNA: TGTGCCAGCAGCCGTAGCGGGAGCTCCTACAATGAGCAGTTCTTC
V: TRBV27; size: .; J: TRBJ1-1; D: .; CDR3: CASLSWAGGNTEAFF; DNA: TGTGCCAGTCTCTCGTGGGCGGGAGGGAACACTGAAGCTTTCTTT
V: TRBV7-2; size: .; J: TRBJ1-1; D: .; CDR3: CASSPWGGNTEAFF; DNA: TGTGCCAGCAGCCCCTGGGGAGGGAACACTGAAGCTTTCTTT
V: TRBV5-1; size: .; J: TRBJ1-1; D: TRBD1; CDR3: CASSLVGQMNTEAFF; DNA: TGCGCCAGCAGCTTGGTGGGACAGATGAACACTGAAGCTTTCTTT
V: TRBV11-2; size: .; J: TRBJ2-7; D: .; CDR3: CASSFLVNSYEQYF; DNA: TGTGCCAGCAGCTTCCTAGTAAATTCCTACGAGCAGTACTTC